The source of this TCR beta chain is a study of T-cell reconstitution after alpha-beta-depleted transplantation in children. Notes on the study in general: Counts and diversity of T cells one year after transplant came mostly from newly produced T cells. It was reported that alpha-beta T cells came from several hundred expanded graft clones (about two months after transplant). Elevated TCRbeta diversity at day 60 was traced, in some patients, to surviving recipient T cells and thymic progenitors.

Comments on this clonotype: What it binds is not known.

Preparation of the TCRbeta library used unique molecular identifiers. TCRdb re-called the PCR reads through MiXCR, storing one row per CDR3 protein. In the table there are about 640,000 distinct CDR3 sequences, 10% to 15% of which are singletons. The CDR3 length is 16 residues. Trimming took 3 bases from V and 0 from J, leaving 11 bases between them. In germline, CDR1 is MNHEY, CDR2 SMNVEV (reference sequence). The clonotype originates from a male patient between 10 and 17 years old who had a stem cell transplant for acute myeloid leukemia, so the T cells may come from the graft donor. The specimen was PBMCs, mostly from graft donor cells, collected 360 days after TCRalphabeta/CD19-depleted stem cell transplant. The rearrangement uses TRBV27 and TRBJ1-4; weak D call: TRBD1 (6 bases). CDR3 in amino acids: CASSFLKGATNEKLFF. In nucleotides, the CDR3 is TGTGCCAGCAGTTTCCTAAAGGGGGCAACTAATGAAAAACTGTTTTTT.